The clone carrying this TCR beta chain appeared many times. Its target is unknown. These data are taken from a study of glioma-infiltrating T cells. The ends were cut back, 7 bases at V and 0 bases at J, with 9 bases in the middle. Germline V CDR1 and CDR2: DFQATT, SNEGSKA (reference sequence). The length of the CDR3 is 12 residues. General study points: Very few CDR3 sequences were shared between tissue and blood. Non-neoplastic patients had below-expected tissue-blood divergence, while all gliomas exceeded expectation.

Using RNA template, CDR3s of TCR alpha and beta were amplified with iRepertoire arm-PCR. Tissue mRNA or PBMC total RNA, roughly 90-400 ng, went into one-step reverse transcription and amplification. Each CDR3 protein is one row after TCRdb ran MiXCR on the multiplex PCR reads. Of tens of thousands of distinct CDR3 sequences in the sample, roughly 37% were seen once. V is TRBV20-1 and J is TRBJ1-1; unclear D gene. The sequenced material came from glioma tissue, nonneoplastic brain tissue, or PBMCs (not recorded which). The sequence came from a human donor with low-grade glioma or glioblastoma, undergoing nonglioma brain surgery, or in good health (not recorded which). In nucleotides, the CDR3 is TGCAGTGGTCTGCAGATGAACACTGAAGCTTTCTTT. It codes for CSGLQMNTEAFF.